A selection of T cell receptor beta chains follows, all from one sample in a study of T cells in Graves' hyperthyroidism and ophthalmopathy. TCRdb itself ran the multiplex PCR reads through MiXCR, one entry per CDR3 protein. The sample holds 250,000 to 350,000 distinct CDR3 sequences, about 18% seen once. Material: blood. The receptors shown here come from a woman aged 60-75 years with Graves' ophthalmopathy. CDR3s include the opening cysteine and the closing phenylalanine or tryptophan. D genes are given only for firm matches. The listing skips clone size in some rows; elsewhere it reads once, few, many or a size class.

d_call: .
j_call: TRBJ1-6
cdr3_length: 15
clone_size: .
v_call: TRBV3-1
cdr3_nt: TGTGCCAGCAGGCCTTATGGGACGGATAATTCACCCCTCCACTTT
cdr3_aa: CASRPYGTDNSPLHF

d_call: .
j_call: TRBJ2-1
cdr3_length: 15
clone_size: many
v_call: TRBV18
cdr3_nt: TGTGCCAGCTCACCCCAGGGGGGAGGATACAATGAGCAGTTCTTC
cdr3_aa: CASSPQGGGYNEQFF

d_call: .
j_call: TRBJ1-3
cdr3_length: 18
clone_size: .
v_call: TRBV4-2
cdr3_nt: TGTGCCAGCAGCCAAGATCCTCCAGGAACCTCGGTTGGAAACACCATATATTTT
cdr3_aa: CASSQDPPGTSVGNTIYF

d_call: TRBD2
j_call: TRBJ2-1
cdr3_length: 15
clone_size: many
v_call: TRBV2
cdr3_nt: TGTGCCAGCAGTCATAGCGGGGGGAACTACAATGAGCAGTTCTTC
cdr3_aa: CASSHSGGNYNEQFF

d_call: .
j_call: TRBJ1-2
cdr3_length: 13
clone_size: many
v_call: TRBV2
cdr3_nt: TGTGCCAGCAGCGAGGACGGGCCCTATGGCTACACCTTC
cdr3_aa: CASSEDGPYGYTF

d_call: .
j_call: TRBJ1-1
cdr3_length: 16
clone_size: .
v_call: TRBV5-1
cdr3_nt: TGCGCCAGCAGCTTGGTCGGCGGGGTTGCGAACACTGAAGCTTTCTTT
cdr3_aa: CASSLVGGVANTEAFF

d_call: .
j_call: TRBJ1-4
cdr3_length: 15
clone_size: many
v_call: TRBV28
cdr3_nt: TGTGCCAGCAGTTCCCCGGCACCCCCTAATGAAAAACTGTTTTTT
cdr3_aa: CASSSPAPPNEKLFF

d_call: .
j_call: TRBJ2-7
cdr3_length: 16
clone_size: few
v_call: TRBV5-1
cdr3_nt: TGCGCCAGCAGCTTGGGTAAATGGGGGGGCGGCTACGAGCAGTACTTC
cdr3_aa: CASSLGKWGGGYEQYF

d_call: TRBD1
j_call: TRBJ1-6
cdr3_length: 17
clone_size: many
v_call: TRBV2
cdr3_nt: TGTGCCAGCAGGAATAAGGACAGGGAGTTTTTTGGGTCACCCCTCCACTTT
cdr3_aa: CASRNKDREFFGSPLHF

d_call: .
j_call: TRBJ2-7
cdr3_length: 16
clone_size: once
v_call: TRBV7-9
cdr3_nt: TGTGCCAGCAGCTTAGCGCGCTCATCTGATACCTACGAGCAGTACTTC
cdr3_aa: CASSLARSSDTYEQYF

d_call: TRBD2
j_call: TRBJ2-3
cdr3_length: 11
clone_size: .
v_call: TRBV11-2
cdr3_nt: TGTGCCAGCACGGGAGGGGATACGCATTATTTT
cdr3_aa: CASTGGDTHYF